The clone carrying this T cell receptor beta chain was seen once. This record belongs to a study of blood T cell repertoires in COVID-19. Overall study: Samples of COVID-19 (acute and convalescent) were obtained from the United States, Italy and Spain. Sample material is recorded as cDNA or gDNA derived from T cells, B-cell-depleted T cells, or PBMCs.

Some clones are missing from TCRdb's copy, which holds only in-frame ones; the method was immunoSEQ multiplex PCR. This table has roughly 350,000 clones, 87% appearing once. This TCR was sampled from a woman in her twenties or thirties with COVID-19, enrolled during active disease. Specimen: peripheral blood.

The CDR3 region has the DNA TGTGCCAGTAGTTCCCTAGCGGGAGGAGGTTGGGAGACCCAGTACTTC. It yields the protein CASSSLAGGGWETQYF. V is TRBV19 and J is TRBJ2-5; 11 bases are shared with TRBD2. The germline gives CDR1 LNHDA, CDR2 SQIVND (reference sequence). Trimming removed 5 bases from V and 5 bases from J; junction bases left unmatched: 10. CDR3 length: 16 residues.